What follows describes a single T cell receptor beta chain. This receptor's antigen is unknown. No base qualities exist here, and no much larger clone lies one base off it. The record originates from a study of neurological immune-mediated disorders (dated by TCRdb to the late 2010s). Broadly, across the study: Of the 35 or so multiple sclerosis patients, some 31 had relapsing-remitting MS and 3 had secondary progressive MS. Peripheral blood TCR-beta repertoires from patients with HTLV-I-associated myelopathy (HAM/TSP), patients with multiple sclerosis, and healthy controls were compared in the study using UMI-based sequencing. The approximately 98 TCR-beta libraries included longitudinal samples, technical triplicates and paired sorted CD4+ and CD8+ T-cell subsets alongside PBMC samples. The cohort was made up of some 70 subjects, consisting of some 14 HAM/TSP patients, some 34 multiple sclerosis patients and around 20 healthy controls. What the research found in general, with its limitations: Repertoires from 18 of 34 MS patients were grouped by phylogenetic analysis into a cluster of related CDR3 sequences, suggesting a possible repertoire-level signature. No association of the MS cluster with clinical or MRI features was observed, and the need for larger cohorts was stated by the authors. Expanded clones from different subjects shared no identical CDR3 amino acid sequences, which suggests that TCR-beta repertoires were private in all groups. TCR clonal expansion was highest in HAM/TSP patients and lowest in MS patients, with MS patients falling below even healthy controls.

For unsorted PBMC libraries, 2 million PBMCs were used after storage in RNAlater at -80 degrees C until RNA extraction. Multiple sclerosis patients were enrolled in a US clinical protocol evaluating disease progression by magnetic resonance imaging. Peripheral blood was subjected to Ficoll-Hypaque density gradient centrifugation to isolate PBMCs, which were then cryopreserved in liquid nitrogen. cDNA was synthesized by template-switch 5'RACE using a primer with a 10-nucleotide random unique molecular identifier that tagged each TCR transcript. Each sequencing run produced over 190 million TCR-beta sequences covering 15-18 subjects. Total RNA was extracted with the RNeasy kit. The KAPA Real-time Library Amplification kit was used to amplify TCR-beta VDJ regions with primers for the TCR constant region and the 5'RACE anchor. A first PCR added sample indexes and Illumina adaptors, after which a second PCR increased the library yield. After Ampure bead purification, the TCR product of roughly 650 bp was size-selected on a 2% E-gel SizeSelection system. Before pooling, libraries had their quality checked on a Bioanalyzer, their concentration measured with Qubit, and their quantity determined with the Kapa Library Quantification kit. Paired-end 2 x 150 bp sequencing of the libraries was performed on an Illumina HiSeq 2500. To increase sequence diversity, about 25-30% phiX was spiked into each library pool. Per the authors' processing: The UMI-based MiGEC pipeline processed quality-filtered reads and removed over 75% of raw TCR sequences during error correction. VDJ genes were aligned to IMGT germline references, and each clonotype was defined by a unique CDR3 amino acid sequence together with V-J genes. Clonal expansion, Shannon diversity and CDR3 relatedness (CalcPairwiseDistances, ClusterSamples) were evaluated with VDJtools, and phylogenetic trees were built with CLCbio workbench. A clone was classed as expanded if it had 8 or more unique UMIs, a cutoff based on coefficient-of-variation modelling across technical triplicates. TCRdb cleaned the public reads at Q25 with fastp, built clones with MiXCR and kept in-frame beta chains. Each entry merges the rows of one CDR3 protein and shows their most common DNA and genes. The V and J calls here are based on TCRdb, not the publication. A total of over 35,000 distinct CDR3 sequences appear in this sample, over 2% of them only once. The top ten clonotypes cover 2% to 3% of the sample.

Counted from cysteine to phenylalanine, this CDR3 has 15 amino acids. Of all the DNA, just the CDR3 is kept, 45 bases in frame from base 1. From a lookup of the germline V gene (reference sequence), CDR1 and CDR2 are SGHKS and YYEKEE. V and J lose 4 bases and 4 bases, and a span of 14 bases separates them. The TCR originated in a man aged 50-59 years with multiple sclerosis. Sequencing was carried out using PBMCs. Recombination linked TRBV5-5 to TRBJ1-4, with the D gene call left open. The CDR3 reads as follows: CASSPTGENNEKLFF. The bases read TGTGCCAGCAGCCCCACGGGAGAGAATAATGAAAAACTGTTTTTT.